These T cell receptor beta chains were read from a single sample in a study of cytomegalovirus exposure and HLA in healthy donors. Some clones are missing from TCRdb's copy, which holds only in-frame ones; the method was immunoSEQ multiplex PCR. Of approximately 300,000 clones listed, 86% are singletons. Sequenced input: PBMCs. Receptor source: a woman between 18 and 29 years old in good health and CMV-seronegative. Both conserved end residues are part of each CDR3. Fields, in order: D gene, clone size, J gene, V gene, CDR3 length, CDR3 protein, CDR3 DNA. D genes are given only for firm matches. Part of the rows lack a size; the others show once, few, many or a class for expanded clones.

. . TRBJ2-1 TRBV9 16 CASSALGAAGPNEQFF TGTGCCAGCAGCGCCCTCGGGGCGGCGGGACCCAATGAGCAGTTCTTC
TRBD2 . TRBJ2-1 TRBV2 18 CASNVLASGVSSYNEQFF TGTGCCAGCAATGTGTTGGCTAGCGGAGTGAGCTCCTACAATGAGCAGTTCTTC
TRBD2 once TRBJ2-1 TRBV4-3 17 CASSPHLGEGLVYEQFF TGCGCCAGCAGCCCTCACTTGGGGGAGGGCCTTGTGTATGAGCAGTTCTTC
. once TRBJ1-1 TRBV27 16 CASSPSRGRKNTEAFF TGTGCCAGCAGTCCCTCTCGGGGGAGGAAGAACACTGAAGCTTTCTTT
TRBD2 . TRBJ2-7 TRBV4-1 13 CASSQAGRDEQYF TGCGCCAGCAGCCAAGCCGGGAGGGACGAGCAGTACTTC
TRBD1 . TRBJ2-3 TRBV5-8 15 CASSLRGRGTDTQYF TGTGCCAGCAGCCTCAGGGGGCGCGGCACAGATACGCAGTATTTT
TRBD2 . TRBJ2-1 TRBV7-3 13 CASSSSGRNEQFF TGTGCCAGCAGCTCAAGCGGGAGAAATGAGCAGTTCTTC
TRBD1 . TRBJ1-1 TRBV11-2 13 CASSFPGQGEAFF TGTGCCAGCAGCTTCCCGGGACAGGGGGAAGCTTTCTTT
TRBD2 . TRBJ2-3 TRBV4-1 17 CASSQGTSGEGTDTQYF TGCGCCAGCAGCCAAGGGACTAGCGGGGAGGGGACAGATACGCAGTATTTT
. . TRBJ1-5 TRBV7-2 14 CASSWTSSNQPQHF TGTGCCAGCAGCTGGACATCTAGCAATCAGCCCCAGCATTTT
. . TRBJ1-1 TRBV6-5 11 CASRRGLSAFF TGTGCCAGCAGGCGGGGCCTCAGCGCTTTCTTT
. . TRBJ1-1 TRBV5-1 17 CASSSGAFTRMNTEAFF TGCGCCAGCAGCTCTGGGGCGTTCACGAGAATGAACACTGAAGCTTTCTTT
TRBD2 . TRBJ2-7 TRBV27 13 CASSPSGSYEQYF TGTGCCAGCAGCCCTAGCGGTTCCTACGAGCAGTACTTC
TRBD2 . TRBJ2-1 TRBV4-2 18 CASSQEPSGGQKNNEQFF TGTGCCAGCAGCCAAGAACCTAGCGGGGGCCAAAAAAACAATGAGCAGTTCTTC
. . TRBJ2-7 TRBV18 14 CASSPAVGGSEQYF TGTGCCAGCTCACCCGCCGTGGGAGGTTCCGAGCAGTACTTC
. . TRBJ2-7 TRBV6-6 14 CASSSPRDSYEQYF TGTGCCAGCAGTTCCCCCAGGGACTCCTACGAGCAGTACTTC
. . TRBJ2-3 TRBV23-1 14 CASCSRDLLDTQYF TGCGCCAGCTGCTCGCGGGATTTGTTGGATACGCAGTATTTT
. . TRBJ1-1 TRBV6-6 12 CASRQGLTEAFF TGTGCCAGCAGGCAGGGGCTCACTGAAGCTTTCTTT
. . TRBJ2-3 TRBV28 14 CASIRRSQMATQYF TGTGCCAGCATTAGGAGGTCGCAAATGGCTACGCAGTATTTT
. . TRBJ2-1 TRBV27 15 CASSRPGGRDNEQFF TGTGCCAGCAGCCGCCCCGGCGGGCGGGACAATGAGCAGTTCTTC
TRBD2 . TRBJ2-7 TRBV28 14 CASSLIGTIHEQYF TGTGCCAGCAGTTTAATCGGGACTATCCACGAGCAGTACTTC
TRBD2 . TRBJ2-5 TRBV5-5 14 CASSYPSGSETQYF TGTGCCAGCAGCTACCCTAGCGGGAGTGAGACCCAGTACTTC